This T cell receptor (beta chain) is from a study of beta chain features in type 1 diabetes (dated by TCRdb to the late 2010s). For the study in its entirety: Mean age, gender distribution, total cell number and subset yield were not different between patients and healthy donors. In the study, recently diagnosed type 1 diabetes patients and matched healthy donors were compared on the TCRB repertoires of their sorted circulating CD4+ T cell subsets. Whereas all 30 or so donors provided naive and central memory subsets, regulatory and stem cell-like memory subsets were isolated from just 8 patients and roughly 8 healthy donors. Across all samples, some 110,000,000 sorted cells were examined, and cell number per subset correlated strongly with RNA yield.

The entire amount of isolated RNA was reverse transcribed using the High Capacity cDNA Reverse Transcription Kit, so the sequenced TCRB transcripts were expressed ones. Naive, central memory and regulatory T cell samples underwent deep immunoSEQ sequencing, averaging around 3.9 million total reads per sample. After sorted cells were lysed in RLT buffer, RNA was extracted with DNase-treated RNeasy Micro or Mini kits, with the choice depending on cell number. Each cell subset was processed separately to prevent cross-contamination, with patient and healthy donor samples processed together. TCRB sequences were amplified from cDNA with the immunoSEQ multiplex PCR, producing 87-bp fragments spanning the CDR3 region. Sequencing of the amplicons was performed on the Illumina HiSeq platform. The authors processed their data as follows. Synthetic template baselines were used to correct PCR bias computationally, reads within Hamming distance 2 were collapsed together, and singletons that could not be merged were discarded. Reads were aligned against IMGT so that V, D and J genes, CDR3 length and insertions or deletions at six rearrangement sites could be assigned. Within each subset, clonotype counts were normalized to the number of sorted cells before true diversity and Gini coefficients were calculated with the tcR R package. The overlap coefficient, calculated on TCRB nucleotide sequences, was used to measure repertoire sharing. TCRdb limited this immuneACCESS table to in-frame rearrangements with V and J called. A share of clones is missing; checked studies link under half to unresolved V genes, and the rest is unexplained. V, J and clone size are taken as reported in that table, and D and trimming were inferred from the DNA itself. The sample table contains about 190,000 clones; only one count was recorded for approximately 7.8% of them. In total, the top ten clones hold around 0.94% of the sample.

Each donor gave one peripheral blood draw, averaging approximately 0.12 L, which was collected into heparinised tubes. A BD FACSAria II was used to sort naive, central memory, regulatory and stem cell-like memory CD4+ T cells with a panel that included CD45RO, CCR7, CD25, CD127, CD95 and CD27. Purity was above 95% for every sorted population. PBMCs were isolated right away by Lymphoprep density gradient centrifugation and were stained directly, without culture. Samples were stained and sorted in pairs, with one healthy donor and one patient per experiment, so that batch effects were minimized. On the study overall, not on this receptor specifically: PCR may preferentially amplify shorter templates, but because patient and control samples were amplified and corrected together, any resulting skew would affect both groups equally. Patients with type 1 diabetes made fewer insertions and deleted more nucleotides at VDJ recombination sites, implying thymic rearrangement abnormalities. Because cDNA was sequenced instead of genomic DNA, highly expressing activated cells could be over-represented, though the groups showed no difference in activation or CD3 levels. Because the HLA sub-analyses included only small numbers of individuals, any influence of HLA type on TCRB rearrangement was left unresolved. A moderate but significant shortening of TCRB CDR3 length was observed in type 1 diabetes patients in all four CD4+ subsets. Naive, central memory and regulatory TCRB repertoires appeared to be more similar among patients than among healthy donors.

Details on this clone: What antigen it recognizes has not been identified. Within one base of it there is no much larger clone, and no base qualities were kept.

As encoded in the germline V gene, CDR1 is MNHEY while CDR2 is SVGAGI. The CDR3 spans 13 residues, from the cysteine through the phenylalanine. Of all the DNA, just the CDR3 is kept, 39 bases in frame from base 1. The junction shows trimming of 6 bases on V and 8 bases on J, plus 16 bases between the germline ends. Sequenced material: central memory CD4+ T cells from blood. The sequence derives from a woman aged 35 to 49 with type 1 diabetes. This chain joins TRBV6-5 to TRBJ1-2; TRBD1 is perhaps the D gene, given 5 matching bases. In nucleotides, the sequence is TGTGCCAGCAGCCTCAGGGAAACTCGCGGCTACACCTTC. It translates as CASSLRETRGYTF.